This TCR beta chain emerged from a study of blood T cell repertoires in COVID-19. The CDR3 spans 16 residues. CDR1 and CDR2 from the germline V gene are SEHNR and FQNEAQ (reference sequence). After removal of 5 bases from V and 1 base from J, the junction contained 7 bases not matched to a gene. TCRdb's copy holds only in-frame clones and misses some; the assay was immunoSEQ multiplex PCR. The sample yields 130,000 to 150,000 clones, around 81% seen once. This TCR derives from a human donor with acute or convalescent COVID-19. The donor label of this sample is uncertain. Sequencing input: peripheral blood. The chain combines TRBV7-9 with TRBJ2-2, with 7 positions matching TRBD2. CDR3 in amino acids: CASSASSGLNTGELFF. The CDR3 bases are TGTGCCAGCAGCGCCTCTAGCGGCCTGAACACCGGGGAGCTGTTTTTT.